Presented here are 5 T cell receptor beta chains from one specimen sequenced in a study of control samples from healthy donors and cancer patients. Produced via immunoSEQ multiplex PCR; TCRdb's table is partial and in-frame only. Counted here are 100,000 to 150,000 clones, about nine tenths occurring once; the ten biggest clones make up around 2.1%. Specimen: blood. The receptor set was obtained from a woman between 45 and 60 years old in good health.

This chain connects TRBV3-1 (or the pseudogene TRBV3-2) to TRBJ1-2, with no clear D. V lost 3 bases and J 7 bases, leaving 12 bases between the germline ends. CDR1 LGHDT and CDR2 YNNKEL come from the germline V gene (reference sequence). This CDR3 region has 13 residues. The CDR3 coding sequence is TGTGCCAGCAGCCAGGTAGTTCTCCGTGGCTACACCTTC. Protein sequence: CASSQVVLRGYTF.

The chain has TRBV6-6 and TRBJ1-2; no clear D. The CDR3 runs to 10 residues. Trimming shortened V by 4 bases and J by 7 bases, and 4 bases separated the two germline ends. Germline CDR1 MNHNY, CDR2 SVGAGI (reference sequence). The CDR3 spells CASSSAGYTF. Here the CDR3 DNA reads TGTGCCAGCAGTTCAGCTGGCTACACCTTC.

The J gene is TRBJ2-7, the V gene TRBV19, with D hard to call. This CDR3 comprises 12 residues. Germline V lookup: CDR1 LNHDA, CDR2 SQIVND (reference sequence). The V and J ends lost 4 bases and 1 base respectively, with 5 bases between them. CDR3 bases: TGTGCCAGTAGTAAGGGTTCCTACGAGCAGTACTTC. Amino acids: CASSKGSYEQYF. The full variable domain, completed using reference TRBV19 and TRBJ2-7, is DGGITQSPKYLFRKEGQNVTLSCEQNLNHDAMYWYRQDPGQGLRLIYYSQIVNDFQKGDIAEGYSVSREKKESFPLTVTSAQKNPTAFYLCASSKGSYEQYFGPGTRLTVT.

This chain connects TRBV5-1 to TRBJ2-3, with TRBD2 matching over 8 bases. J gave up 0 bases and V 0 bases, and 3 bases lay outside the gene matches. This CDR3 contains 16 residues. From germline, CDR1 is SGHRS and CDR2 YFSETQ. CDR3 amino acids: CASSLVAGSSTDTQYF. As DNA, the CDR3 is TGCGCCAGCAGCTTGGTAGCGGGGTCAAGCACAGATACGCAGTATTTT.

The chain uses TRBV7-2 and TRBJ2-1; TRBD2 matches at 7 bases. Germline V CDR1 and CDR2: SGHTA, FQGNSA. V shed 0 bases, J shed 6 bases, and the junction held 8 bases outside the gene matches. CDR3 size: 16 residues. CDR3 coding DNA: TGTGCCAGCAGCTTAGCGCCGGGCGGGAGCGGCAATGAGCAGTTCTTC. This translates into CASSLAPGGSGNEQFF. The full variable domain, completed using reference TRBV7-2 and TRBJ2-1, is GAGVSQSPSNKVTEKGKDVELRCDPISGHTALYWYRQSLGQGLEFLIYFQGNSAPDKSGLPSDRFSAERTGGSVSTLTIQRTQQEDSAVYLCASSLAPGGSGNEQFFGPGTRLTVL.